This T cell receptor beta chain was sequenced for a study of blood T cells in healthy people across ages. This clonotype came up a few times. Together with a sample-barcoded 5' primer, a J-beta primer mix was included in a second PCR lasting roughly 6 to 12 cycles. TCRdb analysed the 5' RACE reads with MiXCR anew, one entry per CDR3 protein. Here the sample spans about 670,000 distinct CDR3 sequences, over 40% being singletons. The V gene's germline CDR1 is SGHVS and CDR2 FQNEAQ. The CDR3 contains 13 residues. V lost 5 bases, J lost 8 bases, and 7 bases stayed unmatched. Material: blood. The chain is built from TRBV7-8 and TRBJ1-2; 8 nucleotides match TRBD1. This TCR came from a man older than 75 in good health. The CDR3 reads CASSPGQVGGYTF. CDR3 nucleotides: TGTGCCAGCAGCCCGGGACAGGTTGGCGGCTACACCTTC. Based on the CDR3 plus reference TRBV7-8 and TRBJ1-2, the full variable domain is GAGVSQSPRYKVAKRGQDVALRCDPISGHVSLFWYQQALGQGPEFLTYFQNEAQLDKSGLPSDRFFAERPEGSVSTLKIQRTQQEDSAVYLCASSPGQVGGYTFGSGTRLTVV.